One and the same sample provided the 20 T cell receptor beta chains below, sequenced in a study of CD8 T cells in Susac syndrome (dated by TCRdb to between 2018 and 2020). The library was obtained by the immunoSEQ multiplex PCR assay. RNA was extracted using the RNeasy kit, and about 0.45 to 1 ug of the RNA was reverse transcribed with random hexamers. TCRdb reworked the public reads: Q25 trimming with fastp, MiXCR clone assembly, productive beta chains retained. Entries that share a CDR3 protein sequence are merged under the most common genes and DNA. Present in this sample are 200,000 to 250,000 distinct CDR3 sequences, approximately 94% of which were seen just once. Of the sample, about 0.14% is held by the ten largest clones. Sequencing was done on a sample of CD4+ T cells from PBMCs. These receptor sequences come from a human donor with Susac syndrome.

The CDR3 loop is CAWIPNRGLNTEAFF. CDR3 DNA: TGTGCCTGGATCCCCAACCGCGGTCTGAACACTGAAGCTTTCTTT. The rearrangement links TRBV30 to TRBJ1-1; D unresolved. The germline V and J ends were trimmed by 4 bases and 0 bases, with 15 bases remaining between them. The length of the CDR3 is 15 residues. Germline CDR1 is GTSNPN and CDR2 is SVGIG (reference sequence).

V gene TRBV3-1 combines with J gene TRBJ1-4; D not certain. Germline V lookup: CDR1 LGHDT, CDR2 YNNKEL (reference sequence). Trimming took 4 bases from V and 8 from J, leaving 11 bases between them. The CDR3 covers 13 residues. The CDR3 DNA reads as TGTGCCAGCAGCCTCGGACCCCCGGAAAAACTGTTTTTT. As protein: CASSLGPPEKLFF.

The chain combines TRBV12-3 or TRBV12-4 with TRBJ1-1; D gene unclear. Trimming took 5 bases from V and 3 from J, leaving 10 bases between them. The CDR3 consists of 13 residues. The CDR3, as DNA: TGTGCCAGCAGTCTCACCATTGACACTGAAGCTTTCTTT. It codes for CASSLTIDTEAFF.

This chain connects TRBV2 to TRBJ2-3; D is uncertain. Germline V gene sequence: CDR1 SNHLY, CDR2 FYNNEI. With 2 bases removed from V and 4 bases from J, the gap between germline ends came to 4 bases. The CDR3 is 12 amino acids. The CDR3 spells CASSELSDTQYF. The DNA for the CDR3 is TGTGCCAGCAGTGAATTGTCAGATACGCAGTATTTT. Based on the CDR3 plus reference TRBV2 and TRBJ2-3, the full variable domain is EPEVTQTPSHQVTQMGQEVILRCVPISNHLYFYWYRQILGQKVEFLVSFYNNEISEKSEIFDDQFSVERPDGSNFTLKIRSTKLEDSAMYFCASSELSDTQYFGPGTRLTVL.

For the CDR3, the DNA is TGTGCCAGCAGCAGGTCTGGGATACATGGCTACACCTTC. It yields the protein CASSRSGIHGYTF. This sequence joins TRBV6-5 and TRBJ1-2, with D unresolved. Trimming removed 6 bases at V and 6 bases at J, with 14 bases between. The length of the CDR3 is 13 residues. Germline V CDR1 and CDR2: MNHEY, SVGAGI.

The chain uses TRBV20-1 and TRBJ2-7, with 7 bases aligning to TRBD2. CDR1 and CDR2 from the germline V gene are DFQATT and SNEGSKA (reference sequence). Trimming at V came to 0 bases and at J to 2 bases, leaving 10 bases not matched to a gene. This CDR3 has 16 residues. The CDR3 reads CSAREPPPGGTYEQYF. CDR3 in DNA: TGCAGTGCTAGAGAACCACCCCCGGGGGGAACCTACGAGCAGTACTTC.

This clonotype appeared once. The chain recombines TRBV18 with TRBJ1-4; 7 bases agree with TRBD1. The CDR3 is 15 amino acids. V lost 3 bases and J lost 6; bases outside the gene matches: 7. CDR1 is KGHSH, CDR2 LQKENI, per germline. CDR3 loop: CASSPPGQKHEKLFF. CDR3 sequence (DNA): TGTGCCAGCTCACCGCCGGGACAGAAGCATGAAAAACTGTTTTTT.

The CDR3 DNA reads as TGTGCCAGCAGTCCCGGTCAGGGGTCGACCCAGTACTTC. Its translation is CASSPGQGSTQYF. V usage is TRBV12-3 or TRBV12-4 and J usage is TRBJ2-5, with D perhaps TRBD1 (6 bases). The CDR3 runs 13 residues. V was clipped by 5 bases and J by 7 bases, with 14 bases between them.

The chain joins TRBV7-2 to TRBJ2-5; 8 nucleotides match TRBD1. CDR1 is SGHTA and CDR2 is FQGNSA in the germline V gene. After removal of 0 bases from V and 5 bases from J, the junction contained 11 bases not matched to a gene. The CDR3 is 17 residues long. The CDR3 DNA is TGTGCCAGCAGCTTAGCGAGTGACAGGGGTTTCGGGGAGACCCAGTACTTC. Protein product: CASSLASDRGFGETQYF.

This rearrangement joins TRBV14 to TRBJ2-7; D gene ambiguous. CDR3 size: 14 residues. Germline CDR1 and CDR2: SGHDN and FVKESK. V was cut by 1 base and J by 1 base, with 8 bases left in between. The CDR3 nucleotides read TGTGCCAGCAGCCAAGGGCCGGAGTCCTACGAGCAGTACTTC. Translating gives CASSQGPESYEQYF.

This clonotype was seen only once. The rearrangement joins TRBV11-3 to TRBJ2-1; 7 positions agree with TRBD1. CDR3 length: 14 residues. V trimming: 7 bases; J trimming: 13 bases; junction bases outside the gene matches: 16. Germline CDR1 SGHNT, CDR2 YENEEA. CDR3 bases: TGTGCCAGCATCGACACTATTGCAGGGGGAGTCCAGTTCTTC. Its protein product is CASIDTIAGGVQFF. Full variable domain (remainder filled in from reference TRBV11-3 and TRBJ2-1): EAGVVQSPRYKIIEKKQPVAFWCNPISGHNTLYWYLQNLGQGPELLIRYENEEAVDDSQLPKDRFSAERLKGVDSTLKIQPAELGDSAVYLCASIDTIAGGVQFFGPGTRLTVL.

Only a few counts were recorded for this clonotype. The rearrangement joins TRBV7-9 to TRBJ1-3, with 8 positions matching TRBD1. V gave up 5 bases and J gave up 3 bases; unmatched junction bases: 3. The length of the CDR3 is 14 residues. Germline-derived CDR1 and CDR2 are SEHNR and FQNEAQ (reference sequence). DNA for the CDR3: TGTGCCAGCAGCCTGACAGGGGATGGAAACACCATATATTTT. This sequence encodes CASSLTGDGNTIYF.

The gene calls are TRBV18 and TRBJ1-2, with a weak D call TRBD1 (6 bases). CDR3 length: 12 residues. Trimming pared 5 bases from V and 7 bases from J, leaving 11 bases between. Germline CDR1 and CDR2: KGHSH and LQKENI. The CDR3 loop is CASSSNRVGYTF. The DNA of the CDR3 is TGTGCCAGCTCATCGAACAGGGTTGGCTACACCTTC. Looking up the rest from reference TRBV18 and TRBJ1-2 gives the full variable domain: NAGVMQNPRHLVRRRGQEARLRCSPMKGHSHVYWYRQLPEEGLKFMVYLQKENIIDESGMPKERFSAEFPKEGPSILRIQQVVRGDSAAYFCASSSNRVGYTFGSGTRLTVV.

The chain combines TRBV5-6 with TRBJ1-2, with 8 bases matching TRBD1. V was pared by 0 bases and J by 8 bases, with 3 bases of the junction left unmatched. The CDR3 sequence is 13 residues long. Germline assignment: CDR1 SGHDT and CDR2 YYEEEE. Written as DNA, the CDR3 is TGTGCCAGCAGCTTGGGGACAGGGTGGGGCTACACCTTC. Its protein product is CASSLGTGWGYTF.

V usage is TRBV28 and J usage is TRBJ2-1, with D perhaps given as TRBD1 or TRBD2 (6 bases each). V was trimmed by 10 bases and J by 6 bases, leaving 13 bases between them. The CDR3 is 12 residues long. Germline CDR1 and CDR2: MDHEN and SYDVKM. CDR3 sequence (DNA): TGTGCCATCACCAAGGGGGGCAATGAGCAGTTCTTC. This encodes CAITKGGNEQFF.

This rearrangement joins TRBV5-4 to TRBJ2-5, with 9 bases identical to TRBD1. Germline values: CDR1 SGHNT, CDR2 YYREEE (reference sequence). Trimming cost V 2 bases and J 1 base; bases outside gene matches: 3. The CDR3 extends over 15 amino acids. CDR3 bases: TGTGCCAGCAGCTTAGCGGGACAGGGCCAAGAGACCCAGTACTTC. Amino acids: CASSLAGQGQETQYF.

This chain links TRBV20-1 with TRBJ1-6; 7 bases are a match to TRBD1. The CDR3 is 16 amino acids. Germline loops: CDR1 DFQATT, CDR2 SNEGSKA (reference sequence). Unmatched junction bases numbered 8, after V lost 1 base and J lost 5 bases. The DNA for the CDR3 is TGCAGTGCTAGAGGTCCAAGGGACAGCGATAATTCACCCCTCCACTTT. This sequence encodes CSARGPRDSDNSPLHF.

This clonotype has only one observation. The rearrangement links TRBV5-6 to TRBJ1-2; D gene ambiguous. This CDR3 comprises 12 residues. Trimming removed 4 bases from V and 8 bases from J, with 12 bases in between. Germline V gives CDR1 SGHDT, CDR2 YYEEEE. CDR3 sequence (DNA): TGTGCCAGCAGCAGTGGTCTGGAGGGCTACACCTTC. The encoded protein is CASSSGLEGYTF.

V and J are TRBV6-5 and TRBJ1-5; no reliable D call. The CDR3 length is 14 residues. Germline V gene data show CDR1 as MNHEY and CDR2 as SVGAGI. The V gene lost 6 bases and the J gene lost 8 bases, with 17 bases spanning the gap. CDR3 amino acids: CASSLTANGKPQHF. DNA of the CDR3: TGTGCCAGCAGCCTCACAGCTAACGGGAAGCCCCAGCATTTT.

This clonotype came up once. The rearrangement uses TRBV4-3 and TRBJ2-1; the match to TRBD2 covers 8 bases. Germline V gene data show CDR1 as LGHNA and CDR2 as YSLEER. The junction had 4 bases not matched to a gene; V was cut back by 3 bases and J by 0 bases. This CDR3 is 16 amino acids long. For the CDR3, the DNA is TGCGCCAGCAGCCACCTTAGCGGGGACTCCTACAATGAGCAGTTCTTC. It specifies CASSHLSGDSYNEQFF.